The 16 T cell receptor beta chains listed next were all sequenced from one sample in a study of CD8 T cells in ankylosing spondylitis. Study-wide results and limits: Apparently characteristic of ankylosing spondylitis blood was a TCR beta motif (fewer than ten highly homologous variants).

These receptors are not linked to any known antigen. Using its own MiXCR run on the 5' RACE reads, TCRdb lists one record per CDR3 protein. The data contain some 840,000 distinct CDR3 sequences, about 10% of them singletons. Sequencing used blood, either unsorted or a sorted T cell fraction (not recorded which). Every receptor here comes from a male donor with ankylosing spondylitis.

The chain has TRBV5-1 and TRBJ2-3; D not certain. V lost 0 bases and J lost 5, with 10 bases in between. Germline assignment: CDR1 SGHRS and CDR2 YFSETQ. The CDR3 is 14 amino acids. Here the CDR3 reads CASSLESHRDTQYF. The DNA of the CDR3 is TGCGCCAGCAGCTTGGAGTCGCATCGAGATACGCAGTATTTT.

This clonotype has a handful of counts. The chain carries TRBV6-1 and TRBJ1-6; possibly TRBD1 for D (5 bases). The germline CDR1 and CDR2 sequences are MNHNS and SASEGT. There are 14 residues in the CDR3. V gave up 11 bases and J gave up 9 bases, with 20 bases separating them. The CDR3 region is CAADGGLAGSPLHF. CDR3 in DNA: TGTGCCGCGGATGGGGGACTCGCTGGTTCACCCCTCCACTTT.

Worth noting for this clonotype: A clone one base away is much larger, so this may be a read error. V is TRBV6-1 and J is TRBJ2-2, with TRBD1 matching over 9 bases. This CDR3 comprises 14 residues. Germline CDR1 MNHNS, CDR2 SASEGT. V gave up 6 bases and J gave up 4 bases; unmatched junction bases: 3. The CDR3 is CASRKTGGTGELFF. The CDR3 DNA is TGTGCCAGCAGGAAGACAGGGGGCACCGGGGAGCTGTTTTTT.

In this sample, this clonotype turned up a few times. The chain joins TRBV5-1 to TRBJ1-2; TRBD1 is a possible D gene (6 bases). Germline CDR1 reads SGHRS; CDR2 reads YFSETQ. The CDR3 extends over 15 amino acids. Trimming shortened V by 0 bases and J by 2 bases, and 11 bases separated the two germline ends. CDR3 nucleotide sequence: TGCGCCAGCAGCTTGGTCGTCGGGGGCAACTATGGCTACACCTTC. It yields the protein CASSLVVGGNYGYTF.

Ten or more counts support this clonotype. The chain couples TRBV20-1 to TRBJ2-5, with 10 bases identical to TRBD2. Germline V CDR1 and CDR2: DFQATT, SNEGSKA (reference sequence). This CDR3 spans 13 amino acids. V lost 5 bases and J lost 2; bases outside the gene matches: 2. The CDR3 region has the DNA TGCAGTGCTCCGGGACTAGCGCAAGAGACCCAGTACTTC. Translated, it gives CSAPGLAQETQYF.

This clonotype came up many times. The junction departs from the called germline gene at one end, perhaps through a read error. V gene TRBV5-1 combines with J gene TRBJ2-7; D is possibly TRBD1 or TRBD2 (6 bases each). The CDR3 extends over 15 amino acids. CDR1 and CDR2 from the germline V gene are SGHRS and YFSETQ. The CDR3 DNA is TGTGCCAGCAGCTTAAGGGGGGAGAGCTCCTACGAGCAGTACTTC. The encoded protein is CASSLRGESSYEQYF.

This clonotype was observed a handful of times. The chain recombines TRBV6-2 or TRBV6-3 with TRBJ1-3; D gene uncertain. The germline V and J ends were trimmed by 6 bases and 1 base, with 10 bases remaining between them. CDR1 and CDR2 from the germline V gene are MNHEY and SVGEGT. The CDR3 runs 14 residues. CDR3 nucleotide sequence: TGTGCCAGCAGCCGGACCGGTTCTGGAAACACCATATATTTT. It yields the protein CASSRTGSGNTIYF.

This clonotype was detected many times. CDR3 amino acids: CATSEAGRPYEQYF. CDR3 nucleotide sequence: TGTGCCACCAGTGAAGCGGGCCGCCCCTACGAGCAGTACTTC. The chain has TRBV24-1 and TRBJ2-7; D perhaps matches TRBD2 (6 bases). The V gene lost 4 bases and the J gene lost 2 bases, with 11 bases spanning the gap. Germline V gene sequence: CDR1 KGHDR, CDR2 SFDVKD. CDR3 length equals 14 residues.

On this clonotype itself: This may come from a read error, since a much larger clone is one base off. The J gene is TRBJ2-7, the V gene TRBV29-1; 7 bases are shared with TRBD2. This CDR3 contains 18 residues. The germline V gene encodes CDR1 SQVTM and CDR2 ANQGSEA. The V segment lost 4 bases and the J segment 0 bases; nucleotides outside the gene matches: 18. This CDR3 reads CSVADRGKLASSSYEQYF. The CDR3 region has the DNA TGCAGCGTTGCGGACCGAGGGAAACTAGCGAGTAGCTCCTACGAGCAGTACTTC.

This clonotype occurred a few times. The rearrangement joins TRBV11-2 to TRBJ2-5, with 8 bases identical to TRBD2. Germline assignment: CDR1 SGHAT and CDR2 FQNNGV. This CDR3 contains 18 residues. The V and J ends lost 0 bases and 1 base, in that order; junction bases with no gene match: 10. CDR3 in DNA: TGTGCCAGCAGCTTAGATCCTTGGGTAGCGGGGATCCAAGAGACCCAGTACTTC. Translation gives CASSLDPWVAGIQETQYF. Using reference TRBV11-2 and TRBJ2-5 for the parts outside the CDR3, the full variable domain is EAGVAQSPRYKIIEKRQSVAFWCNPISGHATLYWYQQILGQGPKLLIQFQNNGVVDDSQLPKDRFSAERLKGVDSTLKIQPAKLEDSAVYLCASSLDPWVAGIQETQYFGPGTRLLVL.

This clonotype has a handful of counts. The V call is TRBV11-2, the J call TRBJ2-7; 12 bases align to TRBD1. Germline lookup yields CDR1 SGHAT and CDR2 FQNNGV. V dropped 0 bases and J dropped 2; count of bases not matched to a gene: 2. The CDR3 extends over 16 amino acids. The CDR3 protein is CASSLEGQGAPYEQYF. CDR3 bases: TGTGCCAGCAGCTTAGAGGGACAGGGGGCCCCCTACGAGCAGTACTTC.

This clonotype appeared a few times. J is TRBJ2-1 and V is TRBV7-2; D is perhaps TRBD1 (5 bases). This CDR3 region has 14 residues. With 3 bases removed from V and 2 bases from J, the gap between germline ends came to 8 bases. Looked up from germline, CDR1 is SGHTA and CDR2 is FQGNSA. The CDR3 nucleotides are TGTGCCAGCAGCTTTCCAGGGACCTACAATGAGCAGTTCTTC. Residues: CASSFPGTYNEQFF.

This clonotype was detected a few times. CDR3 residues: CASKPGSSYEQYF. CDR3 coding DNA: TGTGCCAGCAAACCGGGATCCTCCTACGAGCAGTACTTC. The chain combines TRBV6-1 with TRBJ2-7; D possibly corresponds to TRBD2 (5 bases). The CDR3 is made up of 13 amino acids. V gave up 7 bases and J gave up 0 bases, with 10 bases separating them. Per the germline V gene, CDR1 is MNHNS and CDR2 is SASEGT.

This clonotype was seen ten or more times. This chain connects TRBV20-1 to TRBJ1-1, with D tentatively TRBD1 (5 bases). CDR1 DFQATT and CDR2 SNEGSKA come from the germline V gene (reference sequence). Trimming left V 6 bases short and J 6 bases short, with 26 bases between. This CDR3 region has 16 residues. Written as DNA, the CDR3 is TGCAGTGCCCCGATCCGGGGGTCGGGTATTGCGGCTGAAGCTTTCTTT. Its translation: CSAPIRGSGIAAEAFF.

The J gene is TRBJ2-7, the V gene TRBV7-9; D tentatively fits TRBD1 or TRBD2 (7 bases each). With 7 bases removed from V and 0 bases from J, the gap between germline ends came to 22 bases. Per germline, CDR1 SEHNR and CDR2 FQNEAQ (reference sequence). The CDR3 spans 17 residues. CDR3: CASIQGGAGAFSYEQYF. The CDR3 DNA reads TGTGCCAGCATCCAGGGGGGGGCAGGGGCCTTCTCCTACGAGCAGTACTTC. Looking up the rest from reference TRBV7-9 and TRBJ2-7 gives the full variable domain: DTGVSQNPRHKITKRGQNVTFRCDPISEHNRLYWYRQTLGQGPEFLTYFQNEAQLEKSRLLSDRFSAERPKGSFSTLEIQRTEQGDSAMYLCASIQGGAGAFSYEQYFGPGTRLTVT.

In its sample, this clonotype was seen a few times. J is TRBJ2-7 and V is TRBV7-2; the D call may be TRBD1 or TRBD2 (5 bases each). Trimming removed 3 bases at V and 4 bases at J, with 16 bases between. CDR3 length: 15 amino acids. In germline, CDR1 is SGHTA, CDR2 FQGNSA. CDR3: CASSFGTTDVYEQYF. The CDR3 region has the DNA TGTGCCAGCAGCTTCGGGACGACGGATGTTTACGAGCAGTACTTC.